Listed here are 21 T cell receptor beta chains from one sample, sequenced in a study of neoadjuvant anti-PD-1 for oral cavity cancer. Regarding time point: after neoadjuvant nivolumab, at surgical resection. The protocol was immunoSEQ multiplex PCR, while the TCRdb copy is restricted to in-frame clones and leaves out a portion. The sample lists under 8,000 clones; roughly two thirds were seen once. The sequencing here drew on PBMCs, taken after nivolumab (anti-PD-1) treatment. The receptors originated from a person between 40 and 85 years old with oral cavity squamous cell carcinoma.

The chain carries TRBV4-3 and TRBJ2-3; 8 bases agree with TRBD2. V shed 0 bases and J 6 bases; nucleotides not matched to a gene: 11. The V gene's germline CDR1 is LGHNA and CDR2 YSLEER. The CDR3 is made up of 17 amino acids. CDR3 sequence reads: CASSQDRPGGPGDTQYF. In DNA form, the CDR3 reads TGCGCCAGCAGCCAAGATCGGCCGGGGGGGCCAGGGGATACGCAGTATTTT.

The V gene is TRBV19, the J gene TRBJ1-5, with TRBD1 matching 12 bases. The V and J ends lost 6 bases and 6 bases, in that order; junction bases with no gene match: 6. Germline-derived CDR1 and CDR2 are LNHDA and SQIVND (reference sequence). The CDR3 is 15 amino acids. CDR3 loop: CASRPGTGGSQPQHF. The CDR3 DNA reads as TGTGCCAGTAGACCCGGGACAGGGGGCAGTCAGCCCCAGCATTTT.

This clone was seen a few times. The chain links TRBV28 to TRBJ1-2; no clear D. V was shortened by 3 bases and J by 4 bases, with 3 bases between the two germline ends. Germline CDR1 MDHEN, CDR2 SYDVKM. This CDR3 is 11 amino acids long. In DNA form, the CDR3 reads TGTGCCAGCAGTTTTACCTATGGCTACACCTTC. Translated, it gives CASSFTYGYTF.

This chain connects TRBV5-4 to TRBJ1-4; 9 nucleotides line up with TRBD1. CDR1 SGHNT and CDR2 YYREEE come from the germline V gene (reference sequence). This CDR3 region has 15 residues. J was trimmed by 8 bases and V by 2 bases; bases with no gene match: 7. The CDR3 DNA reads TGTGCCAGCAGCTTCAAACAGGGGGCGCGGGAAAAACTGTTTTTT. Protein sequence: CASSFKQGAREKLFF. Based on the CDR3 plus reference TRBV5-4 and TRBJ1-4, the full variable domain is ETGVTQSPTHLIKTRGQQVTLRCSSQSGHNTVSWYQQALGQGPQFIFQYYREEENGRGNFPPRFSGLQFPNYSSELNVNALELDDSALYLCASSFKQGAREKLFFGSGTQLSVL.

This clone has a handful of counts. The chain employs TRBV4-3 and TRBJ1-2; 8 nucleotides match TRBD1. The CDR3 totals 17 residues. V lost 1 base, J lost 6 bases, and 13 bases stayed unmatched. The germline gives CDR1 LGHNA, CDR2 YSLEER. CDR3 residues: CASSQGIGTGGSNGYTF. The CDR3 DNA is TGCGCCAGCAGCCAAGGGATTGGGACAGGCGGGAGCAATGGCTACACCTTC.

This chain connects TRBV30 to TRBJ1-2, with D perhaps TRBD1 (6 bases). The CDR3 totals 13 residues. Per the germline V gene, CDR1 is GTSNPN and CDR2 is SVGIG (reference sequence). V gave up 2 bases and J gave up 8 bases, with 15 bases separating them. The chain's CDR3 is CAWSPQGIRGYTF. The DNA for the CDR3 is TGTGCCTGGAGTCCACAGGGTATTCGGGGCTACACCTTC.

This clone was recorded a few times. The CDR3 loop is CASSMNLGTGDYGYTF. In DNA, the CDR3 is TGTGCCAGTAGTATGAATTTGGGAACAGGGGACTATGGCTACACCTTC. The chain employs TRBV19 and TRBJ1-2; 7 positions match TRBD1. The germline V gene encodes CDR1 LNHDA and CDR2 SQIVND (reference sequence). The V gene end was trimmed by 3 bases and the J gene end by 3 bases; junction bases not matched to a gene: 10. This CDR3 is built from 16 residues.

The chain employs TRBV4-2 and TRBJ2-5; a weak D match, TRBD1 (5 bases). Trimming cost V 1 base and J 2 bases, with 5 bases left between them. The V gene's germline CDR1 is LGHNA and CDR2 YNFKEQ. The CDR3 sequence is 13 residues long. DNA for the CDR3: TGTGCCAGCAGCCAAGGACAGCAAGAGACCCAGTACTTC. This sequence encodes CASSQGQQETQYF.

This clone was detected a few times. V gene TRBV5-4 combines with J gene TRBJ1-1; D ambiguous. The V gene lost 0 bases and the J gene lost 1 base, with 10 bases spanning the gap. Germline values: CDR1 SGHNT, CDR2 YYREEE (reference sequence). This CDR3 contains 15 residues. CDR3 sequence: CASSLDGTRNTEAFF. In nucleotides, the CDR3 is TGTGCCAGCAGCTTGGATGGCACACGGAACACTGAAGCTTTCTTT.

The chain joins TRBV6-1 to TRBJ1-5, with TRBD1 as a possible D gene (5 bases). Germline V CDR1 and CDR2: MNHNS, SASEGT. This CDR3 has 17 residues. V shed 4 bases and J shed 2 bases, with 18 bases lying between them. This CDR3 reads CASSGPQGPWGNQPQHF. The CDR3 coding sequence is TGTGCCAGCAGTGGGCCCCAGGGCCCCTGGGGCAATCAGCCCCAGCATTTT.

The V call is TRBV7-2, the J call TRBJ2-3, with 10 bases matching TRBD2. The CDR3 runs 18 residues. Trimming at V came to 0 bases and at J to 2 bases, leaving 8 bases not matched to a gene. Germline CDR1 SGHTA, CDR2 FQGNSA. CDR3 residues: CASSLARASGGITDTQYF. The CDR3 nucleotides are TGTGCCAGCAGCTTAGCGCGGGCTAGCGGGGGCATCACAGATACGCAGTATTTT. Combining the CDR3 with reference TRBV7-2 and TRBJ2-3 gives the whole variable domain GAGVSQSPSNKVTEKGKDVELRCDPISGHTALYWYRQSLGQGLEFLIYFQGNSAPDKSGLPSDRFSAERTGGSVSTLTIQRTQQEDSAVYLCASSLARASGGITDTQYFGPGTRLTVL.

The CDR3 coding sequence is TGTGCCAGCACCGCCACTAGCGGGGGGGCGGGCGAGCAGTTCTTC. Protein product: CASTATSGGAGEQFF. The chain uses TRBV9 and TRBJ2-1; TRBD2 matches 13 bases. After removal of 6 bases from V and 10 bases from J, the junction contained 10 bases not matched to a gene. This CDR3 is built from 15 residues. The V gene's germline CDR1 is SGDLS and CDR2 YYNGEE.

This rearrangement joins TRBV5-1 to TRBJ1-5, with no clear D. Germline CDR1 and CDR2: SGHRS and YFSETQ. V lost 0 bases and J lost 5, with 12 bases in between. This CDR3 contains 15 residues. CDR3 nucleotides: TGCGCCAGCAGCTTGGTGGGGTCTGAGGATCAGCCCCAGCATTTT. It yields the protein CASSLVGSEDQPQHF.

The rearrangement joins TRBV10-3 to TRBJ1-6, with TRBD1 as a possible D gene (5 bases). Germline lookup yields CDR1 ENHRY and CDR2 SYGVKD. The germline V and J ends were trimmed by 10 bases and 0 bases, with 16 bases remaining between them. The CDR3 length is 16 residues. The CDR3, as DNA: TGTGCCACTTTAGATCCAGGGAGCTCCTATAATTCACCCCTCCACTTT. As protein: CATLDPGSSYNSPLHF.

This clone has only a few counts. This rearrangement joins TRBV7-6 to TRBJ1-6; the match to TRBD1 covers 9 bases. Germline CDR1 SGHVS, CDR2 FNYEAQ. The CDR3 runs 16 residues. The junction had 8 bases not matched to a gene; V was cut back by 5 bases and J by 6 bases. CDR3 in DNA: TGTGCCAGCAGCGCCGGGACAGGGTGGGGTAATTCACCCCTCCACTTT. Translation: CASSAGTGWGNSPLHF.

The V call is TRBV6-4, the J call TRBJ1-2; D gene uncertain. The CDR3 extends over 10 amino acids. In germline, CDR1 is MRHNA, CDR2 SNTAGT. Between the trimmed V and J ends, which lost 6 bases and 9 bases, there was a span of 8 bases. The CDR3 bases are TGTGCCAGCAGATGGGAAAGCTACACCTTC. The encoded protein is CASRWESYTF.

The chain uses TRBV11-2 and TRBJ2-1; 7 nucleotides match TRBD1. The CDR3 length is 13 residues. Germline-derived CDR1 and CDR2 are SGHAT and FQNNGV. J gave up 7 bases and V 3 bases, and 3 bases lay outside the gene matches. The chain's CDR3 is CASSFVQGNEQFF. The CDR3 DNA sequence: TGTGCCAGCAGCTTCGTACAGGGGAATGAGCAGTTCTTC.

This clone is medium-sized. This chain links TRBV7-9 with TRBJ1-2; unclear D gene. The CDR3 covers 11 residues. V was cut by 2 bases and J by 7 bases, with 5 bases left in between. Germline lookup yields CDR1 SEHNR and CDR2 FQNEAQ (reference sequence). The CDR3 region is CASSLSRGYTF. CDR3 nucleotides: TGTGCCAGCAGCTTATCACGTGGCTACACCTTC.

The chain couples TRBV6-5 to TRBJ2-7; possibly TRBD2 for D (5 bases). The V gene lost 0 bases and the J gene lost 2 bases, with 8 bases spanning the gap. CDR3 length equals 14 residues. CDR1 and CDR2 (germline): MNHEY, SVGAGI. The CDR3 bases are TGTGCCAGCAGTTACTCGGTCGGGACCTACGAGCAGTACTTC. It specifies CASSYSVGTYEQYF.

V gene TRBV10-3 combines with J gene TRBJ2-5; D is perhaps TRBD1 (6 bases). Germline CDR1 and CDR2: ENHRY and SYGVKD. This CDR3 has 15 residues. Trimming stripped 5 bases from V and 0 bases from J, with 13 bases between. The CDR3 protein is CAISRDKPYQETQYF. CDR3 nucleotide sequence: TGTGCCATCAGTCGGGACAAGCCGTACCAAGAGACCCAGTACTTC.

The chain joins TRBV6-5 to TRBJ2-1; 9 bases are shared with TRBD2. Germline values: CDR1 MNHEY, CDR2 SVGAGI. V shed 11 bases, J shed 7 bases, and the junction held 9 bases outside the gene matches. The CDR3 has 13 amino acids. The CDR3 nucleotides read TGTGCCGTCAGCGGACTAGCGCCTAATGAGCAGTTCTTC. Protein product: CAVSGLAPNEQFF.